The present entry profiles one TCR beta chain with its context. Antigen: not known. This record belongs to a study of cytomegalovirus exposure and HLA in healthy donors. Study at large: Earlier work reported roughly 120 million unique TCR beta sequences from roughly 180 million T cells. Overall study results and limits: Several top significant clusters appeared, in a later analysis, to be linked to common viral pathogens. Across HLA loci, a later analysis found differing TCR association rates, with DRB1 most and HLA-C fewest.

The primer mix had 60 Vbeta and 13 Jbeta primers. The table came from immunoSEQ multiplex PCR; TCRdb's copy has only in-frame clones and leaves some out. Of around 160,000 clones in the sample, roughly 65% were seen once. This CDR3 spans 14 amino acids. V lost 8 bases and J lost 0, with 11 bases in between. Germline loops: CDR1 MNHNS, CDR2 SASEGT. Material: PBMCs. The receptor's source is a man aged 18 to 30 in good health and CMV-seropositive. The chain carries TRBV6-1 and TRBJ2-1; TRBD2 might be the D (5 bases). CDR3 nucleotide sequence: TGTGCCAGCGCCCCTGGGAGCTCCTACAATGAGCAGTTCTTC. It is translated as CASAPGSSYNEQFF.